This T cell receptor (beta chain) was profiled in a study of T cell repertoires in cytomegalovirus infection. Study results and limitations: CMV-specific HLA-C-restricted TCR beta clonotypes dominated the ex vivo response.

The CDR3 totals 15 residues. Trimming pared 5 bases from V and 4 bases from J, leaving 17 bases between. Germline CDR1 is MNHEY and CDR2 is SVGAGI. Concerning this clonotype itself: Its antigen is as yet unknown.

Each CDR3 protein is one row after TCRdb ran MiXCR on the reads. The sample records around 900,000 distinct CDR3 sequences, approximately 31% being singletons. Here the sequenced sample was cultured CD8+ T cells from PBMCs, taken from culture after CMV antigen stimulation. This sequence was found in a human donor in good health (CMV status not recorded). Some clones in this sample may be carry-over from other donors' samples. The chain employs TRBV6-5 and TRBJ1-1, with D maybe TRBD1 (5 bases). CDR3 region: CASSVVPGRGTEAFF. The CDR3 coding sequence is TGTGCCAGCAGTGTCGTCCCGGGACGGGGCACTGAAGCTTTCTTT.